Below, 15 T cell receptor beta chains from the same sample are listed, as sequenced in a study of post-analysis software for immune sequencing data. Findings of the study overall: Among roughly five TRBV segments more frequent in patients than controls were TRBV5-6, TRBV5-1 and TRBV20-1.

Their antigen targets remain unknown. Unique molecular identifiers were present in the TCR beta cDNA libraries. TCRdb ran MiXCR on the PCR reads and lists one entry per CDR3 protein. There are about 560,000 distinct CDR3 sequences in the sample; 44% occur only once, and 1.5% to 2% lies in the top ten. Input material: blood. These receptors originate from a girl aged 10 to 17 with multiple sclerosis.

The rearrangement uses TRBV5-5 and TRBJ1-2; weak D call: TRBD1 (5 bases). The CDR3 loop spans 14 amino acids. From germline, CDR1 is SGHKS and CDR2 YYEKEE (reference sequence). V was cut by 0 bases and J by 4 bases, with 10 bases left in between. CDR3 coding DNA: TGTGCCAGCAGCTTGGAAATCGGGGGCTATGGCTACACCTTC. Translated, it gives CASSLEIGGYGYTF.

This clonotype occurred once. The chain couples TRBV4-2 to TRBJ2-1, with D perhaps matching TRBD2 (5 bases). Trimming shortened V by 9 bases and J by 8 bases, and 20 bases separated the two germline ends. The CDR3 totals 14 residues. Per germline, CDR1 LGHNA and CDR2 YNFKEQ. CDR3 nucleotide sequence: TGTGCCAGTAGCGCCAGGACGGCCCCCCATGAGCAGTTCTTC. It yields the protein CASSARTAPHEQFF.

In its sample, this clonotype was seen a few times. The V gene is TRBV29-1, the J gene TRBJ2-3; tentatively, D is TRBD2 (5 bases). The germline CDR1 and CDR2 sequences are SQVTM and ANQGSEA. V was cut by 8 bases and J by 0 bases, with 12 bases left in between. The CDR3 loop spans 13 amino acids. The CDR3 region is CSSSGISTDTQYF. The CDR3 DNA reads TGCAGCTCCTCGGGGATAAGCACAGATACGCAGTATTTT.

J is TRBJ2-5 and V is TRBV29-1; 7 bases align to TRBD2. V lost 3 bases to trimming and J lost 3 bases; unmatched junction nucleotides: 7. CDR3 length equals 14 residues. Germline lookup yields CDR1 SQVTM and CDR2 ANQGSEA. CDR3 residues: CSVDLAVLKETQYF. CDR3 nucleotides: TGCAGCGTTGACCTAGCGGTACTAAAAGAGACCCAGTACTTC.

This clonotype has more than one count but fewer than ten. The chain employs TRBV7-3 and TRBJ2-7; the D gene is possibly TRBD2 (8 bases). Germline CDR1 is SGHTA and CDR2 is FQGTGA. CDR3 length: 16 amino acids. V lost 0 bases and J 2 bases, leaving 14 bases between the germline ends. The CDR3 DNA reads TGTGCCAGCAGCTTAACCGGGAGGGACAGTACCTACGAGCAGTACTTC. Amino acid sequence: CASSLTGRDSTYEQYF. Looking up the rest from reference TRBV7-3 and TRBJ2-7 gives the full variable domain: GAGVSQTPSNKVTEKGKYVELRCDPISGHTALYWYRQSLGQGPEFLIYFQGTGAADDSGLPNDRFFAVRPEGSVSTLKIQRTERGDSAVYLCASSLTGRDSTYEQYFGPGTRLTVT.

The genes are TRBV3-1 and TRBJ2-4, with D tentatively TRBD1 (6 bases). This CDR3 spans 14 amino acids. Trimming removed 6 bases from V and 0 bases from J, with 9 bases in between. In germline, CDR1 is LGHDT, CDR2 YNNKEL (reference sequence). For the CDR3, the DNA is TGTGCCAGCAGTTTCAGGGGAGCCAAAAACATTCAGTACTTC. It translates to CASSFRGAKNIQYF. The whole variable domain, remainder taken from reference TRBV3-1 and TRBJ2-4, is DTAVSQTPKYLVTQMGNDKSIKCEQNLGHDTMYWYKQDSKKFLKIMFSYNNKELIINETVPNRFSPKSPDKAHLNLHINSLELGDSAVYFCASSFRGAKNIQYFGAGTRLSVL.

The CDR3 sequence: CSVDGLFF. The CDR3 DNA reads as TGCAGCGTTGACGGACTGTTTTTT. The chain couples TRBV29-1 to TRBJ1-4, with no clear D. Germline lookup yields CDR1 SQVTM and CDR2 ANQGSEA. Trimming removed 3 bases from V and 13 bases from J, with 3 bases in between. The CDR3 runs 8 residues.

CDR3 bases: TGCGCCAGCAGCTTGGGGGGCCCCGAAAACATTCAGTACTTC. It yields the protein CASSLGGPENIQYF. The rearrangement joins TRBV5-1 to TRBJ2-4, with D tentatively TRBD1 (5 bases). The CDR3 has 14 amino acids. Between the trimmed V and J ends, which lost 0 bases and 5 bases, there was a span of 9 bases. Germline CDR1 SGHRS, CDR2 YFSETQ.

This clonotype turned up a few times. The chain uses TRBV29-1 and TRBJ2-3, with 12 nucleotides matching TRBD2. This CDR3 has 15 residues. CDR1 and CDR2 from the germline V gene are SQVTM and ANQGSEA. V dropped 4 bases and J dropped 1; count of bases not matched to a gene: 3. The CDR3 DNA is TGCAGCGTTGCCTCTAGCGGGGGGGGCACAGATACGCAGTATTTT. This encodes CSVASSGGGTDTQYF.

In this sample, this clonotype turned up a few times. The chain employs TRBV6-6 and TRBJ2-1; either TRBD1 or TRBD2 may fit D (5 bases each). CDR1 and CDR2 (germline): MNHNY, SVGAGI (reference sequence). The CDR3 covers 16 residues. Trimming shortened V by 7 bases and J by 1 base, and 17 bases separated the two germline ends. The CDR3 DNA reads TGTGCCAGCACCTCGGTGGGGGTCCAATCCTACAATGAGCAGTTCTTC. This encodes CASTSVGVQSYNEQFF.

The chain is built from TRBV30 and TRBJ1-6; D is ambiguous. There are 17 residues in the CDR3. The germline V and J ends were trimmed by 0 bases and 0 bases, with 12 bases remaining between them. Germline V lookup: CDR1 GTSNPN, CDR2 SVGIG (reference sequence). CDR3 bases: TGTGCCTGGAGTGTAGCCGGGATGAGCTCCTATAATTCACCCCTCCACTTT. This encodes CAWSVAGMSSYNSPLHF.

This clonotype was counted only a few times. This chain connects TRBV5-1 to TRBJ1-1; D is ambiguous. This CDR3 has 15 residues. The germline CDR1 and CDR2 sequences are SGHRS and YFSETQ. Trimming cost V 2 bases and J 2 bases, with 13 bases left between them. The CDR3 coding sequence is TGCGCCAGCAGCTTACATCGAGAGGCAAACACTGAAGCTTTCTTT. Residues: CASSLHREANTEAFF.

This clonotype has a single count. The V call is TRBV28, the J call TRBJ2-1; tentatively, D is TRBD1 (6 bases). Germline assignment: CDR1 MDHEN and CDR2 SYDVKM. The V end lost 8 bases, the J end lost 3 bases, and 23 bases lay between the germline ends. CDR3 length: 17 residues. CDR3 in amino acids: CASSSARGPGRYNEQFF. In nucleotides, the CDR3 is TGTGCCAGCTCATCCGCCAGGGGCCCGGGACGCTACAATGAGCAGTTCTTC.

V gene TRBV6-4 combines with J gene TRBJ2-1, with TRBD1 matching over 8 bases. This CDR3 is 14 amino acids long. Germline CDR1 and CDR2: MRHNA and SNTAGT. J was trimmed by 10 bases and V by 3 bases; bases with no gene match: 8. CDR3 sequence (DNA): TGTGCCAGCAGTGATCACCAGGGGGCACGGGAGCAGTTCTTC. It yields the protein CASSDHQGAREQFF.

The chain uses TRBV12-3 or TRBV12-4 and TRBJ2-5, with a tentative D call TRBD2 (5 bases). V was cut by 4 bases and J by 3 bases, with 15 bases left in between. This CDR3 has 15 residues. CDR3: CASSSSIGVEETQYF. DNA for the CDR3: TGTGCCAGCAGTTCATCCATCGGGGTGGAAGAGACCCAGTACTTC.